This entry lists 25 T cell receptor beta chains sequenced from one sample in a study of TIL therapy for anti-PD-1-resistant metastatic lung cancer. Regarding time point: pre-treatment sample, taken before nivolumab and TIL therapy. The immunoSEQ assay was v3. The data were produced by immunoSEQ multiplex PCR, yet TCRdb's version contains in-frame clones alone and is incomplete. Among about 20,000 clones, around four fifths were seen once, and the ten largest hold around 2.2%. Sequenced material: blood, taken at baseline. The receptors here all came from a person aged 25 to 85 with non-small cell lung cancer.

This clone came up a few times. The chain is built from TRBV5-4 and TRBJ2-7, with a tentative D call TRBD2 (6 bases). In germline, CDR1 is SGHNT, CDR2 YYREEE (reference sequence). V gave up 2 bases and J gave up 2 bases, with 14 bases separating them. This CDR3 spans 15 amino acids. The DNA for the CDR3 is TGTGCCAGCAGCTTAAGGGTGGGGGAGGCCTACGAGCAGTACTTC. This translates into CASSLRVGEAYEQYF.

DNA for the CDR3: TGTGCCAGCAGCTCAGGGACTGAAAAACTGTTTTTT. Its translation is CASSSGTEKLFF. V and J are TRBV5-4 and TRBJ1-4, with a weak D call TRBD1 (5 bases). Trimming shortened V by 3 bases and J by 7 bases, and 7 bases separated the two germline ends. The CDR3 is made up of 12 amino acids. Germline V CDR1 and CDR2: SGHNT, YYREEE (reference sequence).

This sequence joins TRBV25-1 and TRBJ2-7; D possibly corresponds to TRBD2 (5 bases). This CDR3 spans 15 amino acids. V gave up 2 bases and J gave up 4 bases, with 15 bases separating them. Germline values: CDR1 MGHDK, CDR2 SYGVNS. This CDR3 reads CASSETGGPRYEQYF. In DNA, the CDR3 is TGTGCCAGCAGTGAAACCGGCGGGCCCCGTTACGAGCAGTACTTC.

The rearrangement links TRBV5-4 to TRBJ1-1, with a tentative D call TRBD1 (5 bases). The CDR3 sequence is 16 residues long. CDR1 SGHNT and CDR2 YYREEE come from the germline V gene (reference sequence). V gave up 3 bases and J gave up 3 bases, with 18 bases separating them. This CDR3 reads CASSSAGDQAYTEAFF. The CDR3 DNA is TGTGCCAGCAGCTCCGCGGGGGACCAAGCTTACACTGAAGCTTTCTTT.

The chain joins TRBV4-3 to TRBJ1-1, with D tentatively TRBD1 (5 bases). CDR1 and CDR2 from the germline V gene are LGHNA and YSLEER. V was trimmed by 5 bases and J by 1 base, leaving 14 bases between them. This CDR3 spans 15 amino acids. CDR3 bases: TGCGCCAGCAGCTATAGCAGGGACGCGAACACTGAAGCTTTCTTT. It encodes CASSYSRDANTEAFF.

This chain uses TRBV6-5 with TRBJ1-1, with no clear D. This CDR3 spans 13 amino acids. Germline lookup yields CDR1 MNHEY and CDR2 SVGAGI. V lost 6 bases and J 7 bases, leaving 15 bases between the germline ends. The CDR3 nucleotides are TGTGCCAGCAGCCAGACCCGAGACGGTGAAGCTTTCTTT. Translating gives CASSQTRDGEAFF.

The V call is TRBV9, the J call TRBJ1-1, with a weak D call TRBD1 (5 bases). CDR1 and CDR2 (germline): SGDLS, YYNGEE. The CDR3 spans 16 residues. Trimming cost V 0 bases and J 1 base, with 13 bases left between them. The CDR3 nucleotides read TGTGCCAGCAGCGTAGTAGCAGGGAGGGGGAACACTGAAGCTTTCTTT. This codes for CASSVVAGRGNTEAFF.

This clone was found once. The rearrangement joins TRBV7-9 to TRBJ2-7, with TRBD1 identical over 9 bases. Germline values: CDR1 SEHNR, CDR2 FQNEAQ (reference sequence). This CDR3 has 15 residues. Trimming removed 4 bases from V and 1 base from J; junction bases left unmatched: 5. The CDR3 sequence: CASSSPGTGSYEQYF. DNA of the CDR3: TGTGCCAGCAGCTCCCCCGGGACAGGGTCCTACGAGCAGTACTTC.

The chain uses TRBV10-1 and TRBJ2-7; 13 bases agree with TRBD2. V was pared by 10 bases and J by 3 bases, with 18 bases of the junction left unmatched. There are 18 residues in the CDR3. Germline CDR1 and CDR2: WNHNN and SYGVQD (reference sequence). The CDR3 spells CAKLSTGTSGAFYYEQYF. The CDR3 DNA follows: TGCGCCAAGCTGTCGACCGGGACTAGCGGGGCCTTCTACTACGAGCAGTACTTC.

This CDR3 is CASSLFPENTIYF. CDR3 nucleotide sequence: TGTGCCAGCAGTTTATTTCCCGAAAACACCATATATTTT. V usage is TRBV28 and J usage is TRBJ1-3, with D hard to call. The CDR3 runs 13 residues. V lost 1 base to trimming and J lost 6 bases, with 7 bases between them. Looked up from germline, CDR1 is MDHEN and CDR2 is SYDVKM.

This chain joins TRBV6-1 and TRBJ1-2, with D hard to call. Trimming pared 7 bases from V and 4 bases from J, leaving 16 bases between. There are 14 residues in the CDR3. CDR1 is MNHNS and CDR2 is SASEGT in the germline V gene. The CDR3 coding sequence is TGTGCCAGCACCCCATCGGGGTCGGCCTATGGCTACACCTTC. This encodes CASTPSGSAYGYTF.

The rearrangement links TRBV28 to TRBJ2-7; no definite D call. This CDR3 is 11 amino acids long. Germline V CDR1 and CDR2: MDHEN, SYDVKM. V was cut by 6 bases and J by 4 bases, with 7 bases left in between. CDR3 DNA sequence: TGTGCCAGCAGCCAACGTTACGAGCAGTACTTC. Its translation: CASSQRYEQYF. The entire variable domain, with the rest obtained from reference TRBV28 and TRBJ2-7, is as follows: DVKVTQSSRYLVKRTGEKVFLECVQDMDHENMFWYRQDPGLGLRLIYFSYDVKMKEKGDIPEGYSVSREKKERFSLILESASTNQTSMYLCASSQRYEQYFGPGTRLTVT.

This clone was seen more than once but under ten times. The rearrangement uses TRBV4-1 and TRBJ1-4, with D maybe TRBD1 (6 bases). CDR1 and CDR2 (germline): MGHRA, YSYEKL. The CDR3 extends over 15 amino acids. V was shortened by 4 bases and J by 8 bases, with 17 bases between the two germline ends. Here the CDR3 DNA reads TGCGCCAGCAGCCGACCAGACAGGTCTCAGGAAAAACTGTTTTTT. Encoded protein: CASSRPDRSQEKLFF.

This clone was found once. V is TRBV5-4 and J is TRBJ2-5; D is perhaps TRBD1 (6 bases). The CDR3 runs 15 residues. Per germline, CDR1 SGHNT and CDR2 YYREEE (reference sequence). Trimming left V 2 bases short and J 4 bases short, with 15 bases between. This chain's CDR3 is CASSFRYPGAETQYF. DNA for the CDR3: TGTGCCAGCAGCTTTCGCTACCCAGGGGCAGAGACCCAGTACTTC.

The CDR3 DNA reads as TGTGCCAGCAGCCCCAATGGGGGGTTACCAGATACGCAGTATTTT. Protein product: CASSPNGGLPDTQYF. The chain employs TRBV5-4 and TRBJ2-3; D perhaps matches TRBD2 (6 bases). Germline V gene lookup returns CDR1 SGHNT and CDR2 YYREEE (reference sequence). The CDR3 covers 15 residues. V was pared by 4 bases and J by 4 bases, with 16 bases between.

The chain recombines TRBV5-6 with TRBJ1-1; D is possibly TRBD1 (5 bases). The CDR3 consists of 16 residues. Germline CDR1 reads SGHDT; CDR2 reads YYEEEE. Trimming stripped 5 bases from V and 1 base from J, with 18 bases between. The CDR3 region is CASSPNLGRTNTEAFF. CDR3 DNA: TGTGCCAGCAGTCCAAACCTGGGACGGACGAACACTGAAGCTTTCTTT.

V is TRBV4-3 and J is TRBJ2-2; possible D gene TRBD2, 6 bases. V lost 0 bases, J lost 5 bases, and 16 bases lay in between. CDR3 length: 17 residues. Germline V gene sequence: CDR1 LGHNA, CDR2 YSLEER. CDR3 region: CASSQELAYGETGELFF. The CDR3 DNA follows: TGCGCCAGCAGCCAAGAACTAGCTTATGGAGAGACCGGGGAGCTGTTTTTT.

The chain links TRBV7-2 to TRBJ2-5, with TRBD1 identical over 7 bases. V shed 3 bases, J shed 11 bases, and the junction held 15 bases outside the gene matches. Germline V gene sequence: CDR1 SGHTA, CDR2 FQGNSA. This CDR3 comprises 15 residues. CDR3 coding DNA: TGTGCCAGCAGCTTCGACCCAGCCTTGACAGGGCAGCAGTACTTC. It codes for CASSFDPALTGQQYF.

The rearrangement joins TRBV6-5 to TRBJ2-6; the D is unclear. The CDR3 spans 12 residues. Germline V gene data show CDR1 as MNHEY and CDR2 as SVGAGI. Trimming removed 6 bases at V and 4 bases at J, with 4 bases between. The CDR3 DNA sequence: TGTGCCAGCAGCGTCGGGGCCAACGTCCTGACTTTC. Its translation is CASSVGANVLTF.

The chain has TRBV29-1 and TRBJ2-5, with TRBD2 as a possible D gene (5 bases). The DNA end favors TRBJ2-7, so the J call may be wrong. The CDR3 is made up of 13 amino acids. Germline CDR1 and CDR2: SQVTM and ANQGSEA. The chain's CDR3 is CSVEVEDSYEQYF. CDR3 nucleotides: TGCAGCGTTGAAGTGGAGGACTCCTACGAGCAGTACTTC.

In its sample, this clone was seen a few times. V gene TRBV5-1 combines with J gene TRBJ2-2; the D is unclear. The germline V gene has CDR1 SGHRS and CDR2 YFSETQ. The length of the CDR3 is 13 residues. V was shortened by 1 base and J by 6 bases, with 7 bases between the two germline ends. CDR3 in DNA: TGCGCCAGCAGCTTGAGGTGGTCCGGGGAGCTGTTTTTT. This encodes CASSLRWSGELFF.

V is TRBV9 and J is TRBJ2-3; D gene unclear. V was cut by 0 bases and J by 3 bases, with 14 bases left in between. The CDR3 totals 16 residues. Germline V gives CDR1 SGDLS, CDR2 YYNGEE. The CDR3 is CASSVEAPELTDTQYF. The CDR3, as DNA: TGTGCCAGCAGCGTAGAGGCCCCAGAGTTGACAGATACGCAGTATTTT.

The gene calls are TRBV5-1 and TRBJ2-5, with D possibly TRBD2 on 5 matching bases. Germline V gene data show CDR1 as SGHRS and CDR2 as YFSETQ. V was clipped by 4 bases and J by 0 bases, with 10 bases between them. CDR3 length equals 14 residues. The CDR3 nucleotides read TGCGCCAGCAGCCGGAGGTGGGACCAAGAGACCCAGTACTTC. Amino acid sequence: CASSRRWDQETQYF.

The chain carries TRBV7-2 and TRBJ2-7; D might be TRBD1 or TRBD2, each matching 5 bases. The CDR3 has 15 residues. Germline assignment: CDR1 SGHTA and CDR2 FQGNSA. The V end lost 4 bases, the J end lost 3 bases, and 16 bases lay between the germline ends. CDR3 nucleotide sequence: TGTGCCAGCAGCTCCGGGCTGGGACCCATCTACGAGCAGTACTTC. It is translated as CASSSGLGPIYEQYF.

This clone came up a few times. The V gene is TRBV7-9, the J gene TRBJ1-1, with D uncertain. The germline V gene encodes CDR1 SEHNR and CDR2 FQNEAQ (reference sequence). The CDR3 length is 12 residues. Trimming pared 4 bases from V and 5 bases from J, leaving 8 bases between. The CDR3 DNA reads TGTGCCAGCAGCTCGGGATTGACTGAAGCTTTCTTT. It specifies CASSSGLTEAFF.